The 19 T cell receptor beta chains below all came from one sample that was sequenced in a study of T cells expressing NK-cell markers. TCRdb reworked the 5' RACE reads into one entry per CDR3 protein, no DNA. This repertoire includes 500,000 or so distinct CDR3 sequences. Sequencing was done on a sample of blood T cells: a sorted CD56 or NKG2C T cell subset, CD4+ or CD8+ T cells, or bulk PBMC T cells (not recorded which). These receptors originate from a young man in good health.

The V and J genes are TRBV7-2 and TRBJ1-1; TCRdb lists TRBD1, though no DNA is available to test this call. Germline CDR1 reads SGHTA; CDR2 reads FQGNSA. The CDR3 spans 14 residues. CDR3: CASSRDNLNTEAFF.

The chain employs TRBV12-3 or TRBV12-4 and TRBJ2-2. This CDR3 has 15 residues. The CDR3 region is CASSLVGTATGELFF.

The chain recombines TRBV21-1 with TRBJ2-3; TCRdb reports TRBD1, a call that lacks DNA to check it against. TRBV21-1 counts as a pseudogene. This CDR3 comprises 16 residues. The CDR3 sequence: CASSKGVTESTDTQYF.

The chain uses TRBV12-3 or TRBV12-4 and TRBJ2-7; TCRdb's assignment of TRBD2 cannot be checked, as there is no DNA. The CDR3 totals 15 residues. The CDR3 region is CASSYSGGPTYEQYF.

The V gene is TRBV6-2 or TRBV6-3, the J gene TRBJ2-7; TCRdb lists TRBD2, though no DNA is available to test this call. The germline CDR1 and CDR2 sequences are MNHEY and SVGEGT. CDR3 length equals 16 residues. CDR3 sequence reads: CASSYGTGTSVYEQYF.

This chain links TRBV18 with TRBJ2-7; the D gene TCRdb calls, TRBD1, cannot be checked with no DNA. The CDR3 has 15 amino acids. Germline V gene lookup returns CDR1 KGHSH and CDR2 LQKENI. The CDR3 loop is CASSPKTGSSYEQYF.

The chain carries TRBV20-1 and TRBJ2-3; the TRBD2 assignment by TCRdb is unverifiable without DNA. This CDR3 is 16 amino acids long. Germline V gene sequence: CDR1 DFQATT, CDR2 SNEGSKA (reference sequence). The CDR3 protein is CSAKREWRVGTDTQYF.

The gene calls are TRBV2 and TRBJ2-2; without DNA, the TCRdb call of TRBD1 cannot be checked. CDR3 length equals 12 residues. Germline V lookup: CDR1 SNHLY, CDR2 FYNNEI. CDR3 sequence: CASNRQTGELFF.

The CDR3 loop reads CASSFQTTSGRYNEQFF. The rearrangement joins TRBV7-8 to TRBJ2-1; the D gene TCRdb calls, TRBD2, cannot be checked with no DNA. The CDR3 extends over 17 amino acids. Germline V gene lookup returns CDR1 SGHVS and CDR2 FQNEAQ.

The J gene is TRBJ2-1, the V gene TRBV29-1; TCRdb's D call of TRBD1 is untestable without DNA. From germline, CDR1 is SQVTM and CDR2 ANQGSEA. This CDR3 comprises 13 residues. Here the CDR3 reads CSVDMGVYNEQFF.

The V and J genes are TRBV5-1 and TRBJ2-6; as DNA is missing, the TRBD1 call by TCRdb cannot be tested. Per the germline V gene, CDR1 is SGHRS and CDR2 is YFSETQ. The CDR3 has 16 amino acids. CDR3: CASSTQGLGGANVLTF. The full variable domain, in which reference TRBV5-1 and TRBJ2-6 provide the parts outside the CDR3, is KAGVTQTPRYLIKTRGQQVTLSCSPISGHRSVSWYQQTPGQGLQFLFEYFSETQRNKGNFPGRFSGRQFSNSRSEMNVSTLELGDSALYLCASSTQGLGGANVLTFGAGSRLTVL.

The J gene is TRBJ2-4, the V gene TRBV5-1; TCRdb's D call of TRBD1 is untestable without DNA. The germline CDR1 and CDR2 sequences are SGHRS and YFSETQ. This CDR3 has 14 amino acids. CDR3 in amino acids: CASSFAQGKNIQYF.

The chain uses TRBV6-5 and TRBJ1-6. Germline loops: CDR1 MNHEY, CDR2 SVGAGI. The CDR3 runs 16 residues. The CDR3: CASSYLGYGGNSPLHF.

The CDR3 loop is CASSLGVPGYTF. V and J are TRBV12-3 or TRBV12-4 and TRBJ1-2. The length of the CDR3 is 12 residues.

V gene TRBV5-5 combines with J gene TRBJ1-1. Looked up from germline, CDR1 is SGHKS and CDR2 is YYEKEE (reference sequence). The CDR3 is 11 amino acids. The CDR3: CASSRHTEAFF. The entire variable domain, with the rest obtained from reference TRBV5-5 and TRBJ1-1, is as follows: DAGVTQSPTHLIKTRGQQVTLRCSPISGHKSVSWYQQVLGQGPQFIFQYYEKEERGRGNFPDRFSARQFPNYSSELNVNALLLGDSALYLCASSRHTEAFFGQGTRLTVV.

The V gene is TRBV20-1, the J gene TRBJ2-7. CDR1 and CDR2 (germline): DFQATT, SNEGSKA (reference sequence). The CDR3 totals 14 residues. CDR3 residues: CSARFTGTHYEQYF.

The chain employs TRBV20-1 and TRBJ2-4; TCRdb names TRBD2, which stays unverified in the absence of DNA. The length of the CDR3 is 15 residues. Germline V lookup: CDR1 DFQATT, CDR2 SNEGSKA (reference sequence). CDR3 residues: CSGSGLAVAKNIQYF.

The rearrangement joins TRBV20-1 to TRBJ2-5; the TCRdb call, TRBD1, lacks DNA for checking. Germline values: CDR1 DFQATT, CDR2 SNEGSKA (reference sequence). This CDR3 has 14 amino acids. This chain's CDR3 is CSATLRTGAETQYF.

CDR3 in amino acids: CASSLGDRVYEQFF. The chain recombines TRBV7-8 with TRBJ2-1; TCRdb's D gene call, TRBD1, goes unchecked for lack of DNA. The CDR3 totals 14 residues. The V gene's germline CDR1 is SGHVS and CDR2 FQNEAQ.